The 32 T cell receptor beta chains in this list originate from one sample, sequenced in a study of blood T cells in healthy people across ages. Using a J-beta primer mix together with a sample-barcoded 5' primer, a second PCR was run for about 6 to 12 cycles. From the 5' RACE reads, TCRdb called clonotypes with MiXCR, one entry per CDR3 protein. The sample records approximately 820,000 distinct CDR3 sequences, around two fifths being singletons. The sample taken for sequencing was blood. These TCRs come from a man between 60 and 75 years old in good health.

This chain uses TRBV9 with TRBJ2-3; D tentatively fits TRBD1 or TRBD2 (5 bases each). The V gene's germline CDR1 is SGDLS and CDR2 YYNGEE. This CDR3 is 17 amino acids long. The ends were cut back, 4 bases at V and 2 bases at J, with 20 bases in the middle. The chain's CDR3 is CASSPTRGEHFTDTQYF. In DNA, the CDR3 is TGTGCCAGCAGCCCTACTCGGGGCGAACACTTCACAGATACGCAGTATTTT.

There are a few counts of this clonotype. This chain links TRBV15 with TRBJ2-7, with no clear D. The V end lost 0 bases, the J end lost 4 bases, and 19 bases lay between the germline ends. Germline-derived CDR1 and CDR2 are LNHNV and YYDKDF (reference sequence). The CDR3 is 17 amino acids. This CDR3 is CATSRDRIGRTIYEQYF. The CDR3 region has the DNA TGTGCCACCAGCAGAGATAGGATCGGCAGGACCATATACGAGCAGTACTTC.

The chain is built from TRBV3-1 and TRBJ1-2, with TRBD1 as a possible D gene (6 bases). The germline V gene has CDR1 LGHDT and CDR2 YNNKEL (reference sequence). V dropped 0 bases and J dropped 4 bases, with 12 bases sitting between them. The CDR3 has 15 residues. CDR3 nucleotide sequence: TGTGCCAGCAGCCAAGATCCGGGGGCAGGCTATGGCTACACCTTC. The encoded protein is CASSQDPGAGYGYTF.

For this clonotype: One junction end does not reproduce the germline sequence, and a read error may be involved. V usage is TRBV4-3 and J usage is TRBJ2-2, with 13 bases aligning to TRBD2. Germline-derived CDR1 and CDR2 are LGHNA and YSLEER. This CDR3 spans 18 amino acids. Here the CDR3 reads CVSSHRTSGGANTGELFF. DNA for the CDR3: TGCGTCAGCAGCCACCGGACTAGCGGGGGAGCGAACACCGGGGAGCTGTTTTTT.

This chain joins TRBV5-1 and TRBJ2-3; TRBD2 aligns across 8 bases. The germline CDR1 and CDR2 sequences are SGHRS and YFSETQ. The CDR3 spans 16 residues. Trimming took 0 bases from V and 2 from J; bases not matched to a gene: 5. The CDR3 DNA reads TGCGCCAGCAGCTTGGGACTAGCGACCAACACAGATACGCAGTATTTT. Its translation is CASSLGLATNTDTQYF.

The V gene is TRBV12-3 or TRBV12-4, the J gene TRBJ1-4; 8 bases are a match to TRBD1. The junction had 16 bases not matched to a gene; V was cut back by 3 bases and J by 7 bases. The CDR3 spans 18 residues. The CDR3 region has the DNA TGTGCCAGCAGTTTTCTCGACAGGGGAGGACTTTACGGTGAAAAACTGTTTTTT. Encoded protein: CASSFLDRGGLYGEKLFF.

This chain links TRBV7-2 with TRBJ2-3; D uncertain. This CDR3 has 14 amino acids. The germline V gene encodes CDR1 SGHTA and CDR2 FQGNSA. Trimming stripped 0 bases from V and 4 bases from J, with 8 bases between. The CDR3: CASSLALRADTQYF. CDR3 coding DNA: TGTGCCAGCAGCTTAGCCCTTCGTGCAGATACGCAGTATTTT.

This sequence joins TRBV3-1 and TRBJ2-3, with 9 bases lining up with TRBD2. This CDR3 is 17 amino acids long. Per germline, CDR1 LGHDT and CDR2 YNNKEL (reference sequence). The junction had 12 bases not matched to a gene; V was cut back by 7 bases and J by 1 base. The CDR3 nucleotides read TGTGCCAGCATCCATTCCCGGGCTAGCGGGGGCACAGATACGCAGTATTTT. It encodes CASIHSRASGGTDTQYF.

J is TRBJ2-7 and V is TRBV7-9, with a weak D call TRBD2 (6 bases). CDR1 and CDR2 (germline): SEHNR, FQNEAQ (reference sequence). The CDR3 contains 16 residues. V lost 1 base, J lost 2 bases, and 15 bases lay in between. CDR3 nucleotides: TGTGCCAGCAGCTTAGGAGGGTCGGGGGAGACCTACGAGCAGTACTTC. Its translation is CASSLGGSGETYEQYF.

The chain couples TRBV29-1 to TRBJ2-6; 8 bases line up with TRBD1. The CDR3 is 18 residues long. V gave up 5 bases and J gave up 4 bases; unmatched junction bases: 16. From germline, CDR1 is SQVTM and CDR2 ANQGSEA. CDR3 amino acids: CSVHFLSGGAGGANVLTF. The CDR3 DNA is TGCAGCGTTCACTTTCTCTCAGGGGGCGCGGGAGGGGCCAACGTCCTGACTTTC.

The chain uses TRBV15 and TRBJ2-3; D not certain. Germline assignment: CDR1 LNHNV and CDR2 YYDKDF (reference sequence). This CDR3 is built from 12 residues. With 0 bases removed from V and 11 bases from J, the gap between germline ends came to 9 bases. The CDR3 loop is CATSRDFFGQYF. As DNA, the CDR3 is TGTGCCACCAGCAGAGATTTTTTCGGGCAGTATTTT.

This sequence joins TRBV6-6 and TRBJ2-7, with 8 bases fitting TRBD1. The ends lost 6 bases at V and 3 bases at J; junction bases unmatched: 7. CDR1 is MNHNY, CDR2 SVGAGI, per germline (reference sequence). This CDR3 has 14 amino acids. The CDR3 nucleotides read TGTGCCAGCAGCCCTGGACAGGGCAACTACGAGCAGTACTTC. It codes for CASSPGQGNYEQYF.

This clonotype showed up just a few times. The CDR3 nucleotides read TGTGCCATCACTCCGACAGGGGGCAATGAGCAGTTCTTC. Its translation: CAITPTGGNEQFF. The chain recombines TRBV10-3 with TRBJ2-1; TRBD1 matches 9 bases. CDR1 and CDR2 (germline): ENHRY, SYGVKD. The V gene end was trimmed by 7 bases and the J gene end by 6 bases; junction bases not matched to a gene: 4. This CDR3 spans 13 amino acids.

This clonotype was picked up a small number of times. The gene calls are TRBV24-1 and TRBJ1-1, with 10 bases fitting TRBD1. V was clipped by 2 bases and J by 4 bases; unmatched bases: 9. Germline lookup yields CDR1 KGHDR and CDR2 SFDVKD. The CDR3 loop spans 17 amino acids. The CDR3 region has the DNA TGTGCCACCAGTGATTGCGGGACAGGGGCCCCGAGCACTGAAGCTTTCTTT. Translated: CATSDCGTGAPSTEAFF.

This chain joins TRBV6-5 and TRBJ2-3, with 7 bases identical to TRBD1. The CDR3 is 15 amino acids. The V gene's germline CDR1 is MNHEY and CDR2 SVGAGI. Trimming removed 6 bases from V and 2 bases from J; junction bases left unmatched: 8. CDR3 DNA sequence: TGTGCCAGCAGGAAACAGGGGCTACTCACAGATACGCAGTATTTT. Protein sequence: CASRKQGLLTDTQYF.

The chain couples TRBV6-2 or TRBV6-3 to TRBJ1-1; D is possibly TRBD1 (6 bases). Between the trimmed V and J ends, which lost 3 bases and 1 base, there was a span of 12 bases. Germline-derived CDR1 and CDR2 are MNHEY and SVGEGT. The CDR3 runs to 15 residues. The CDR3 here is CASSYGDTPNTEAFF. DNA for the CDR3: TGTGCCAGCAGTTATGGGGACACCCCGAACACTGAAGCTTTCTTT.

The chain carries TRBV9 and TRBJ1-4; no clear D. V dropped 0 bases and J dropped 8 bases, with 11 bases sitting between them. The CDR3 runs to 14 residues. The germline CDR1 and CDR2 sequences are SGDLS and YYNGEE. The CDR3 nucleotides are TGTGCCAGCAGCGTAGGTCAGGACTGGGAAAAACTGTTTTTT. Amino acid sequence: CASSVGQDWEKLFF.

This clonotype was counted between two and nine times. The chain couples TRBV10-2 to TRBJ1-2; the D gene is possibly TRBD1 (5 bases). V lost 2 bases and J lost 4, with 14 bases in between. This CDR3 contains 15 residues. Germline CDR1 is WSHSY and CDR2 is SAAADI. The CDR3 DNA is TGCGCCAGCAGTGAGACGGGACGGAACAGCTATGGCTACACCTTC. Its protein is CASSETGRNSYGYTF.

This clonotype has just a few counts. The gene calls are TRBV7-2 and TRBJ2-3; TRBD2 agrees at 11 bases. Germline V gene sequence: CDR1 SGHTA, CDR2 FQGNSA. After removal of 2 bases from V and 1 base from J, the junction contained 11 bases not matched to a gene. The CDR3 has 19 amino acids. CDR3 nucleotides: TGTGCCAGCAGCTTACAGGTGTTGACTAGCGGGGACCGCACAGATACGCAGTATTTT. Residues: CASSLQVLTSGDRTDTQYF.

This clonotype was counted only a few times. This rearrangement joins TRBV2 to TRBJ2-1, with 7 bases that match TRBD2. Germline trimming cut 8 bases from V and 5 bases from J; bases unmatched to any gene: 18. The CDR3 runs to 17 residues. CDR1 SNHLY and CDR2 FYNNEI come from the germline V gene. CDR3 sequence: CASGLGLLADVDNEQFF. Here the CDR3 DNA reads TGTGCCAGCGGCCTGGGGTTGCTAGCGGATGTCGACAATGAGCAGTTCTTC.

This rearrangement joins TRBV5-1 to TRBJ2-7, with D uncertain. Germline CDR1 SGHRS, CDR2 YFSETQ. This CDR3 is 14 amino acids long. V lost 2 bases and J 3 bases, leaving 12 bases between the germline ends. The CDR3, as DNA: TGCGCCAGCAGCTTCGGGCAGGTGAACTACGAGCAGTACTTC. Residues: CASSFGQVNYEQYF.

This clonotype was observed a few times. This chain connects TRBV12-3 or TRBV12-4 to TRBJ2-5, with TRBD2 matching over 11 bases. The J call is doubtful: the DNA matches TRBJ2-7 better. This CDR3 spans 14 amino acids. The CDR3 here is CASRGTSGPYEQYF. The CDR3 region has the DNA TGTGCCAGCAGAGGGACTAGCGGCCCCTACGAGCAGTACTTC.

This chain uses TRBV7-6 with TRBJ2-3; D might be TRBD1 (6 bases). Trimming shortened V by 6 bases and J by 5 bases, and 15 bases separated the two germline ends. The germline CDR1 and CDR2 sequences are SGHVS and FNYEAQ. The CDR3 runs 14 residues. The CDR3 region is CASRGPGVIDTQYF. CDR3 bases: TGTGCCAGCAGGGGGCCAGGGGTGATAGATACGCAGTATTTT.

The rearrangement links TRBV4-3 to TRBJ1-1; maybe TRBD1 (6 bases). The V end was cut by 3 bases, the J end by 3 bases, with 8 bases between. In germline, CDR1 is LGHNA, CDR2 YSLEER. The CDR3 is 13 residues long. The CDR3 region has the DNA TGCGCCAGCAGCCAGACAGGAGACACTGAAGCTTTCTTT. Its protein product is CASSQTGDTEAFF.

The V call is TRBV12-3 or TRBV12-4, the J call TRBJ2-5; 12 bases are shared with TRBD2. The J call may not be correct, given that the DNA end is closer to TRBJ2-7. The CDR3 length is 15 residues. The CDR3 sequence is CASRPTSGGTYEQYF. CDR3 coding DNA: TGTGCCAGCAGACCTACTAGCGGGGGGACCTACGAGCAGTACTTC.

Here the CDR3 reads CASSLQRGRENIEQYF. DNA of the CDR3: TGTGCCAGCTCCCTACAACGTGGCAGGGAGAATATCGAGCAGTACTTC. The chain has TRBV18 and TRBJ2-4; D is tentatively TRBD1 or TRBD2 (5 bases each). The J call may be in error: the DNA end matches TRBJ2-7 better. Looked up from germline, CDR1 is KGHSH and CDR2 is LQKENI. This CDR3 contains 16 residues.

CDR3 DNA: TGCGCCAGCAGCCTCGAACTCGGACTAGCGGGGAATGAGCAGTTCTTC. Translating gives CASSLELGLAGNEQFF. The chain recombines TRBV4-1 with TRBJ2-1, with 12 bases fitting TRBD2. Germline values: CDR1 MGHRA, CDR2 YSYEKL. The CDR3 length is 16 residues. After removal of 4 bases from V and 7 bases from J, the junction contained 8 bases not matched to a gene.

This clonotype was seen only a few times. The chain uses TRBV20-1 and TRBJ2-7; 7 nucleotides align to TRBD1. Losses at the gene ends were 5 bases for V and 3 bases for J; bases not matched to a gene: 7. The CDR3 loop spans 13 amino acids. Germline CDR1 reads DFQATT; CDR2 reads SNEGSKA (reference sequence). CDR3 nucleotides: TGCAGTGCTGGTAAGGGGGCAGACTACGAGCAGTACTTC. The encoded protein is CSAGKGADYEQYF.

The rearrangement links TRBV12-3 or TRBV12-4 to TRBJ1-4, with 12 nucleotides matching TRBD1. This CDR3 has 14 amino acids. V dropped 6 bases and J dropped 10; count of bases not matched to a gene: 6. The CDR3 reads CASRGPGQGAKLFF. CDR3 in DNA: TGTGCCAGCAGAGGGCCGGGACAGGGGGCAAAACTGTTTTTT.

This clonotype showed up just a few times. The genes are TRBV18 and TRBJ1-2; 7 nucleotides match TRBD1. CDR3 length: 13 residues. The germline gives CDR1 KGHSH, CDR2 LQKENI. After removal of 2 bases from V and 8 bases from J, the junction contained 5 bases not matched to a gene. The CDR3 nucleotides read TGTGCCAGCTCACCAGACAGGGCAGCAGGCTACACCTTC. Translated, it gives CASSPDRAAGYTF.

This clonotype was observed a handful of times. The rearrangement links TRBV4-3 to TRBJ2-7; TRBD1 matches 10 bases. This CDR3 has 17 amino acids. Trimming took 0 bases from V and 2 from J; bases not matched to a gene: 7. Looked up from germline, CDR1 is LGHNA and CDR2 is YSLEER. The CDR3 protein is CASSQDATGTGAYEQYF. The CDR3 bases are TGCGCCAGCAGCCAAGATGCTACCGGGACAGGGGCCTACGAGCAGTACTTC.

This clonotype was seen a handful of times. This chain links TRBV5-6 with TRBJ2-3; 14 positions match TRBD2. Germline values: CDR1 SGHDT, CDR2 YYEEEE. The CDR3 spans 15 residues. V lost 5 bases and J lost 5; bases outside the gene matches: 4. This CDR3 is CASRRLAGGRDTQYF. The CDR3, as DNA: TGTGCCAGCAGGAGACTAGCGGGGGGGCGAGATACGCAGTATTTT.